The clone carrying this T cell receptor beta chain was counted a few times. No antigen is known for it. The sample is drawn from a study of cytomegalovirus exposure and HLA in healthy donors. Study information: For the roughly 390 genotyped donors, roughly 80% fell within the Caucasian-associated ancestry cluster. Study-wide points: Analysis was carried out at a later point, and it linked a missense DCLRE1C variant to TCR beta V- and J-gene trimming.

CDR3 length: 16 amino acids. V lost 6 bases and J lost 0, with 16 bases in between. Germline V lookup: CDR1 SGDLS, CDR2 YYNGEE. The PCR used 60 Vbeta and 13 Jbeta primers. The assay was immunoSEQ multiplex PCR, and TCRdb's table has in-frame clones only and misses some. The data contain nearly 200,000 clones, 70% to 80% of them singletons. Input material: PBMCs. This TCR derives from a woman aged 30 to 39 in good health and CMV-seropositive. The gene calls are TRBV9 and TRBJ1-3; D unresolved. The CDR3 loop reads CASNDQATSSGNTIYF. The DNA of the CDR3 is TGTGCCAGCAACGACCAGGCGACAAGCTCTGGAAACACCATATATTTT.